This T cell receptor (beta chain) was obtained from a study of T cells in Graves' hyperthyroidism and ophthalmopathy (dated by TCRdb to 2018 to 2020). For the study in its entirety: Peripheral blood was collected at initial diagnosis, before any treatment. A discovery cohort of approximately 97 patients, about 40 with Graves' ophthalmopathy and more than 55 with stable Graves' hyperthyroidism, was used to find distinguishing TCR V-J signatures. Prospective prediction of ophthalmopathy was tested in an independent validation cohort consisting of 18 hyperthyroidism patients and some 15 patients who later progressed to ophthalmopathy. For training and testing, the 100 or so patients in the discovery cohort were randomly divided in a 7:3 ratio. In roughly six Graves' hyperthyroidism patients, the study also compared T-cell repertoires from thyroid tissue with T-cell repertoires from blood. Once sampling was done, hyperthyroidism patients were given methimazole at a starting dose of 30 mg daily, whereas ophthalmopathy patients were given high-dose intravenous methylprednisolone. The paper reports TCR Vbeta CDR3 sequencing of roughly 140 peripheral blood samples: approximately 43 ophthalmopathy, fewer than 80 hyperthyroidism and around 17 progressor patients.

Taken from cysteine to phenylalanine, the CDR3 has 14 residues. Left in the record is the CDR3 DNA by itself, 42 bases read in frame from the first base. V and J are truncated by 3 bases and 7 bases respectively, leaving an intervening sequence of 16 bases. CDR1 MDHEN and CDR2 SYDVKM are derived from the germline V gene. TCR beta CDR3 regions were amplified from RNA transcripts. The first round of RT-PCR for the TCR CDR3 was performed with the HTBI primer set and the Qiagen OneStep RT-PCR kit. Libraries were constructed in a second round of multiplex PCR, after which size selection and purification were carried out. Sequencing of the libraries was done on an Illumina HiSeq2000 using paired-end 100 bp reads. In the paper's pipeline: SOAPnuke was used to process the raw data, with reads discarded if the reads contained adapters or uncalled bases, had a mean Phred below 15, or lacked an exact constant-primer or identifier match. High-quality paired reads were merged with COPE v1.2.5, and unique nucleotide sequences were defined as clonotypes. Clonotypes were aligned to IMGT TRBV, TRBD and TRBJ reference segments using MiTCR v1.1. Analysis was restricted to V-J combinations with a frequency above 0.0001, which covered roughly 99% of repertoires. The TCS score was defined as F50 (clonal expansion) divided by E x V (chaos), with BLOSUM62-based TCRdist calculated between CDR3 peptides within each V-J. Welch's t-statistics and random forest reduced several hundred V-J features to 13, which were used in a naive Bayes classifier (R e1071). Clones were called with MiXCR by TCRdb after fastp trimmed the public reads at Q25, and only in-frame beta chains were retained. Each entry merges the rows of one CDR3 protein and shows their most common DNA and genes. These V and J calls originate from TCRdb's pipeline instead of the authors' own analysis. The sample contains a few hundred thousand distinct CDR3 sequences, about 16% of them found a single time. The top ten constitute about 29% of the sample.

In the ophthalmopathy patients, disease was moderately to severely active, with a Clinical Activity Score of 3 or more, a NOSPECS grade of 4 or more, and a duration of less than 3 months. Patients with uncontrolled infections, other autoimmune diseases, pregnancy or lactation were excluded. Diagnoses were based on clinical symptoms, serum thyroxine and TRAb, thyroid ultrasound and orbital computed tomography. PBMCs were separated from roughly 10 ml of fresh peripheral blood using Ficoll-Paque density gradient centrifugation. Total RNA was extracted using Trizol reagent, and RNA quality was assessed on an Agilent 2100 Bioanalyzer. The research as a whole found: In validation, the model predicted progression to ophthalmopathy a median of roughly 6.5 months before onset, with about 67% sensitivity and just under 75% specificity. Blood samples also contained most of the expanded thyroid clonotypes (frequency above 0.001), which suggests that blood repertoires may reflect thyroid immune responses. A 13 V-J signature model separated ophthalmopathy from stable hyperthyroidism, with over 85% sensitivity and 81.08% specificity in cross-validation and 80%/75% in testing. Sample size was not statistically predetermined, and blinding of investigators to group allocation was not performed.

The table lists this clonotype with a few counts. Its target antigen remains unknown. Base qualities are missing; no much larger clone stands one base away. This sequence uses TRBV28 and TRBJ2-7; the D region may be TRBD1 or TRBD2, each matching 5 bases equally. The sample consisted of blood. This TCR derives from a woman aged 30 to 39 with Graves' ophthalmopathy. At the DNA level, the sequence is TGTGCCAGCAGTTTGGTGGGAGAGAGGGGAGAGCAGTACTTC. Translated, this is CASSLVGERGEQYF.